This T cell receptor (beta chain) came from a study of CD8 T cells in Susac syndrome. Comment on this clonotype: What it binds is unknown.

RNA totalling roughly 0.45 to 1 ug underwent reverse transcription with random hexamers. MiXCR was run by TCRdb on the immunoSEQ multiplex PCR reads, yielding one entry per CDR3 protein. The sample lists some 1,500 distinct CDR3 sequences; 65% to 70% were seen once. TEMRA sorting was based on memory subsets that CD27 and CD45RA staining had defined. CD8+ and CD4+ T cells were negatively isolated; TEMRA cells were FACS-enriched. Study-level results: Across the total CD8+ repertoires, some 16 Susac-specific public clones were detected, and across the CD8+ TEMRA repertoires, roughly 5 such clones were detected.

CDR1 and CDR2 from the germline V gene are KGHDR and SFDVKD. This CDR3 region has 17 residues. The germline V and J ends were trimmed by 3 bases and 4 bases, with 18 bases remaining between them. The chain employs TRBV24-1 and TRBJ2-4, with D hard to call. The clonotype was recovered from a human donor with Susac syndrome. Sample: CD8+ TEMRA cells from PBMCs. Subset denoted: FACS-sorted terminally differentiated effector memory CD8+ T cells re-expressing CD45RA (CD8+ TEMRA). The DNA for the CDR3 is TGTGCCACCAGTGATGGATTAAACGTGGCAGGAAAAAACATTCAGTACTTC. Translating gives CATSDGLNVAGKNIQYF.